This TCR beta chain was retrieved from a study of blood T cell repertoires in COVID-19. Profiled with immunoSEQ multiplex PCR; TCRdb holds only in-frame clones, not every one. The sample records more than 400,000 clones, approximately 85% being singletons. Trimming took off 1 base at V and 4 bases at J, with 9 bases between the two ends. This CDR3 region has 14 residues. The V gene's germline CDR1 is SGHRS and CDR2 YFSETQ. The sequence was collected from a human donor in a cohort sampled during active COVID-19. Sequenced material: peripheral blood. The chain links TRBV5-1 to TRBJ1-3, with unresolved D. The CDR3 nucleotides are TGCGCCAGCAGCTTGTCTCTATCGGGAAACACCATATATTTT. Its translation is CASSLSLSGNTIYF.